Listed below are T cell receptor beta chains from one sample, sequenced in a study of T-cell memory formation after mild COVID-19. TCRdb reprocessed the 5' RACE reads with MiXCR, giving one entry per CDR3 protein. The repertoire consists of about 210,000 distinct CDR3 sequences, with under 30% occurring once and the leading ten covering over 10%. The sample was PBMCs or a T cell subset sorted from them (not recorded which). All receptors come from an adult woman who had mild COVID-19 (a few samples of this study predate the infection). Cell type and time point are not known. Both conserved end residues are part of each CDR3. Each record gives: J gene, clone size, V gene, CDR3 length, D gene, CDR3 protein, CDR3 DNA. A D gene is named only where the DNA matches it firmly. A clone size is listed for some rows: how often the clone was seen (once, few, many), or a class if it is expanded.

TRBJ2-7,.,TRBV15,14,TRBD1,CATSKDRGPYEQYF,TGTGCCACCAGCAAGGACAGGGGGCCCTACGAGCAGTACTTC
TRBJ2-7,few,TRBV5-6,14,TRBD1,CASRLQGGSYEQYF,TGTGCCAGCAGACTACAGGGGGGCTCCTACGAGCAGTACTTC
TRBJ1-5,few,TRBV30,14,TRBD1,CAWSAGQPNQPQHF,TGTGCCTGGAGTGCGGGACAGCCGAATCAGCCCCAGCATTTT
TRBJ1-1,once,TRBV6-5,14,.,CASSYDPRGTEAFF,TGTGCCAGCAGTTACGACCCACGGGGCACTGAAGCTTTCTTT
TRBJ2-5,.,TRBV7-9,14,.,CASSPGPAGETQYF,TGTGCCAGCAGCCCAGGGCCGGCGGGAGAGACCCAGTACTTC
TRBJ2-6,.,TRBV14,19,TRBD1,CASSSRVGTDLSGANVLTF,TGTGCCAGCAGTTCCCGGGTCGGGACAGATCTCTCTGGGGCCAACGTCCTGACTTTC
TRBJ2-2,.,TRBV29-1,14,.,CSVVGRANTGELFF,TGCAGCGTTGTCGGCAGAGCGAACACCGGGGAGCTGTTTTTT
TRBJ2-7,.,TRBV12-3/TRBV12-4,14,.,CASSTRDLAYEQYF,TGTGCCAGCAGTACCCGGGACCTAGCCTACGAGCAGTACTTC
TRBJ2-2,.,TRBV7-3,15,TRBD2,CASSRPAGSTGELFF,TGTGCCAGCAGCCGCCCAGCGGGGAGTACCGGGGAGCTGTTTTTT
TRBJ2-7,.,TRBV5-4,15,TRBD1,CASSVPGQGIYEQYF,TGTGCCAGCAGCGTTCCGGGACAGGGGATCTACGAGCAGTACTTC
TRBJ2-1,.,TRBV4-3,16,.,CASSQDTRRVYNEQFF,TGCGCCAGCAGCCAAGATACTAGACGGGTTTACAATGAGCAGTTCTTC
TRBJ2-3,.,TRBV9,15,TRBD2,CASSVSSGGGDTQYF,TGTGCCAGCAGCGTCTCTAGCGGGGGGGGAGATACGCAGTATTTT
TRBJ2-7,.,TRBV18,15,TRBD2,CASSPPGGSSYEQYF,TGTGCCAGCTCACCACCAGGCGGGAGCTCCTACGAGCAGTACTTC
TRBJ2-3,few,TRBV18,12,TRBD1,CASSPGQSTQYF,TGTGCCAGCTCACCGGGACAGAGTACGCAGTATTTT
TRBJ2-7,few,TRBV25-1,17,TRBD1,CASSEFMSTGARNEQYF,TGTGCCAGCAGTGAATTTATGTCGACAGGGGCGAGAAACGAGCAGTACTTC
TRBJ2-7,.,TRBV20-1,14,TRBD2,CSASLRTSSYEQYF,TGCAGTGCTAGTCTCCGGACTAGTAGCTACGAGCAGTACTTC
TRBJ2-2,few,TRBV5-1,15,.,CASSLEAGTTGELFF,TGCGCCAGCAGCTTGGAGGCGGGGACCACCGGGGAGCTGTTTTTT
TRBJ2-1,few,TRBV6-6,15,TRBD2,CASRFQGGSDNEQFF,TGTGCCAGTAGGTTCCAGGGAGGGTCGGACAATGAGCAGTTCTTC
TRBJ1-1,.,TRBV5-1,14,.,CASSGGSVNTEAFF,TGCGCCAGCAGCGGCGGGAGCGTGAACACTGAAGCTTTCTTT
TRBJ1-3,once,TRBV20-1,14,TRBD1,CSAREDRTGNTIYF,TGCAGTGCTAGAGAGGACAGGACTGGAAACACCATATATTTT
TRBJ1-1,.,TRBV15,13,.,CATSRMMNTEAFF,TGTGCCACCAGCAGGATGATGAACACTGAAGCTTTCTTT
TRBJ1-5,.,TRBV7-9,15,TRBD1,CASSSTGRSNQPQHF,TGTGCCAGCAGCTCGACAGGGCGTAGCAATCAGCCCCAGCATTTT
TRBJ1-5,.,TRBV30,14,.,CAWSPAEDGEPQHF,TGTGCCTGGAGTCCAGCCGAGGACGGAGAGCCCCAGCATTTT
TRBJ1-4,.,TRBV12-3/TRBV12-4,14,TRBD1,CASRRDSPGGKLFF,TGTGCCAGCAGGCGGGACAGCCCAGGGGGAAAACTGTTTTTT
TRBJ2-1,few,TRBV9,14,.,CASNRAGGYNEQFF,TGTGCCAGCAACCGGGCTGGGGGGTACAATGAGCAGTTCTTC
TRBJ2-7,few,TRBV19,15,TRBD2,CASSTGSGGSYEQYF,TGTGCCAGTAGTACCGGGAGCGGGGGCTCCTACGAGCAGTACTTC
TRBJ2-7,once,TRBV12-3/TRBV12-4,14,.,CASSFPGPMREQYF,TGTGCCAGCAGTTTTCCCGGGCCCATGAGGGAGCAGTACTTC
TRBJ2-7,few,TRBV28,15,TRBD2,CASSPILTSDYEQYF,TGTGCCAGCAGTCCCATCCTCACTAGCGACTACGAGCAGTACTTC